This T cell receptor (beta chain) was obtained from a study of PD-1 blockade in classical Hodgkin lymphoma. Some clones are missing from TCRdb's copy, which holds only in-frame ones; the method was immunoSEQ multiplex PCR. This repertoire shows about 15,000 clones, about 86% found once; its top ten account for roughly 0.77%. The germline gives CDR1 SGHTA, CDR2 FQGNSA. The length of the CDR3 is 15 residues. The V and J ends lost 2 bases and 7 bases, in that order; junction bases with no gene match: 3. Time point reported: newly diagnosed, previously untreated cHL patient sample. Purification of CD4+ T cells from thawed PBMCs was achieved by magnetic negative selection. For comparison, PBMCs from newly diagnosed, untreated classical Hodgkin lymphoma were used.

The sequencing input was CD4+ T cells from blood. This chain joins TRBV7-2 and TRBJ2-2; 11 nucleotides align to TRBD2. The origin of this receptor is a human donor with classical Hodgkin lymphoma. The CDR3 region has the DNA TGTGCCAGCAGCTTACTAGCGGGAGGAGTCGGGGAGCTGTTTTTT. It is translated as CASSLLAGGVGELFF.